One sample yielded the 18 T cell receptor beta chains listed below, sequenced in a study of T cells in localized non-small cell lung cancer. Assay: immunoSEQ multiplex PCR; the TCRdb copy retains only in-frame clones and omits some. Among a few thousand clones listed, 25% to 30% were seen once. The material sequenced was lung tumor tissue, taken before any cancer treatment. All receptors come from a woman aged 40 to 75 with stage III lung adenocarcinoma.

This chain joins TRBV19 and TRBJ2-2; tentatively, D is TRBD2 (6 bases). The CDR3 runs to 15 residues. Per the germline V gene, CDR1 is LNHDA and CDR2 is SQIVND (reference sequence). Trimming removed 4 bases from V and 4 bases from J, with 13 bases in between. The CDR3: CASSKRLDFTGELFF. DNA for the CDR3: TGTGCCAGTAGTAAGAGACTAGATTTCACCGGGGAGCTGTTTTTT.

This clone has only a few counts. The rearrangement uses TRBV2 and TRBJ2-7; 10 nucleotides match TRBD2. Germline assignment: CDR1 SNHLY and CDR2 FYNNEI. The trim removed 3 bases at V and 6 bases at J, leaving 5 bases unmatched. This CDR3 contains 14 residues. The CDR3 region is CASSEPSGGREQYF. CDR3 coding DNA: TGTGCCAGCAGTGAGCCTAGCGGGGGACGCGAGCAGTACTTC.

The chain has TRBV15 and TRBJ2-3; no clear D. Germline-derived CDR1 and CDR2 are LNHNV and YYDKDF (reference sequence). V lost 4 bases and J lost 2, with 13 bases in between. CDR3 length: 15 amino acids. CDR3 DNA: TGTGCCACCAGCACCCAACAGAACCCCACAGATACGCAGTATTTT. This gives the protein CATSTQQNPTDTQYF.

The rearrangement uses TRBV19 and TRBJ1-5; 7 bases agree with TRBD1. The CDR3 has 15 amino acids. Germline CDR1 reads LNHDA; CDR2 reads SQIVND (reference sequence). J lost 6 bases, V lost 6 bases, and 11 bases had no gene match. The CDR3 sequence is CASRNRGVRVQPQHF. CDR3 sequence (DNA): TGTGCCAGTAGAAACAGGGGCGTCCGCGTTCAGCCCCAGCATTTT.

This clone was recorded a few times. The genes are TRBV7-7 and TRBJ1-2; 10 nucleotides agree with TRBD1. The CDR3 runs to 14 residues. Germline V gene lookup returns CDR1 SSHAT and CDR2 FNYEAQ (reference sequence). J gave up 4 bases and V 5 bases, and 4 bases lay outside the gene matches. CDR3 protein: CASSRTGGSYGYTF. The CDR3, as DNA: TGTGCCAGCAGCCGGACAGGGGGATCCTATGGCTACACCTTC.

The chain employs TRBV7-5 and TRBJ2-2. TRBV7-5 is an annotated pseudogene. The CDR3 consists of 14 residues. The CDR3 DNA sequence: TGTGCCAGCAGGAGAGACTCGAACACCGGGGAGCTGTTTTTT. It specifies CASRRDSNTGELFF.

This clone appeared a few times. The chain uses TRBV9 and TRBJ1-1; unclear D gene. Trimming removed 7 bases at V and 1 base at J, with 11 bases between. This CDR3 has 13 residues. From germline, CDR1 is SGDLS and CDR2 YYNGEE. CDR3 nucleotide sequence: TGTGCCAGCCAGGAACAGCAGAACACTGAAGCTTTCTTT. It is translated as CASQEQQNTEAFF.

The genes are TRBV30 and TRBJ2-2; TRBD1 agrees at 9 bases. CDR3 length equals 16 residues. V was clipped by 2 bases and J by 6 bases; unmatched bases: 10. Looked up from germline, CDR1 is GTSNPN and CDR2 is SVGIG (reference sequence). The DNA for the CDR3 is TGTGCCTGGAGTTTGTGGACAGGGGCCGGCCCCGGGGAGCTGTTTTTT. Protein: CAWSLWTGAGPGELFF.

This clone was picked up one time. This chain links TRBV5-1 with TRBJ1-1, with unresolved D. CDR1 is SGHRS and CDR2 is YFSETQ in the germline V gene. The CDR3 covers 14 residues. V was pared by 2 bases and J by 7 bases, with 15 bases between. In DNA form, the CDR3 reads TGCGCCAGCAGCTTTCAATCGGATCGCGGTGAAGCTTTCTTT. Amino acid sequence: CASSFQSDRGEAFF.

The genes are TRBV15 and TRBJ2-3; D may correspond to TRBD1 or TRBD2 (5 bases each). Deletions cut 2 bases from V and 2 bases from J, with 17 bases between. This CDR3 spans 17 amino acids. Germline assignment: CDR1 LNHNV and CDR2 YYDKDF (reference sequence). CDR3 sequence: CATSRPTGTRPTDTQYF. The DNA for the CDR3 is TGTGCCACCAGCAGACCGACCGGGACCAGGCCCACAGATACGCAGTATTTT.

The gene calls are TRBV18 and TRBJ1-5; TRBD1 is a possible D gene (6 bases). The ends were cut back, 3 bases at V and 5 bases at J, with 8 bases in the middle. This CDR3 is built from 13 residues. Looked up from germline, CDR1 is KGHSH and CDR2 is LQKENI. CDR3 coding DNA: TGTGCCAGCTCACCGGACAGATATCAGCCCCAGCATTTT. Its translation is CASSPDRYQPQHF.

This chain connects TRBV6-7 to TRBJ2-6; D might be TRBD2 (5 bases). TRBV6-7 belongs to the ORF category, with a function that is uncertain. The CDR3 sequence is 13 residues long. V lost 5 bases, J lost 4 bases, and 6 bases lay in between. CDR3 nucleotides: TGTGCCAGCAGTAGGAGGGGGGCCAACGTCCTGACTTTC. The encoded protein is CASSRRGANVLTF.

This clone was recorded a few times. V gene TRBV7-4 combines with J gene TRBJ1-4; D is ambiguous. The CDR3 contains 13 residues. Trimming left V 6 bases short and J 14 bases short, with 19 bases between. Germline V gene lookup returns CDR1 SGHVT and CDR2 SQSDAQ. The CDR3 nucleotides read TGTGCCAGCAGAAAACGGTCGAGGCCCCAGCTGTTTTTT. It specifies CASRKRSRPQLFF.

This clone showed up just a few times. The chain recombines TRBV11-3 with TRBJ2-3, with 7 nucleotides matching TRBD2. Germline CDR1 SGHNT, CDR2 YENEEA. The CDR3 is 16 residues long. After removal of 5 bases from V and 1 base from J, the junction contained 9 bases not matched to a gene. The CDR3 coding sequence is TGTGCCAGCAGCCAAGCCGCTAGCGGCCGCACAGATACGCAGTATTTT. Its protein is CASSQAASGRTDTQYF. The full variable domain, with the rest looked up from reference TRBV11-3 and TRBJ2-3, is EAGVVQSPRYKIIEKKQPVAFWCNPISGHNTLYWYLQNLGQGPELLIRYENEEAVDDSQLPKDRFSAERLKGVDSTLKIQPAELGDSAVYLCASSQAASGRTDTQYFGPGTRLTVL.

The chain uses TRBV1 and TRBJ2-2; the table calls TRBD1, which could not be checked here. TRBV1 is annotated as a pseudogene. This CDR3 contains 16 residues. CDR3 sequence reads: CASSVQPGQNTGELFF. In DNA form, the CDR3 reads TGCGCCAGCAGCGTACAACCGGGACAAAACACCGGGGAGCTGTTTTTT.

As regards this clone: The junction departs from germline at one end; a sequencing error may be responsible. The J gene is TRBJ2-3, the V gene TRBV29-1; D not certain. CDR3 length: 14 residues. Germline-derived CDR1 and CDR2 are SQVTM and ANQGSEA. For the CDR3, the DNA is TGCAGCGCCAAAGTGGGCCTAAGCACCGATACGCAGTATTTT. The encoded protein is CSAKVGLSTDTQYF.

The chain recombines TRBV7-5 with TRBJ2-1; the table's D gene call, TRBD2, was not cross checked with the DNA. TRBV7-5 is labeled a pseudogene. The CDR3 contains 15 residues. The CDR3 sequence is CASSLSGSSYNEQFF. For the CDR3, the DNA is TGTGCCAGCAGCCTTAGCGGGAGCTCCTACAATGAGCAGTTCTTC.

This clone was found a few times. The chain joins TRBV6-8 to TRBJ1-2, with TRBD1 as a possible D gene (5 bases). This CDR3 region has 15 residues. Germline-derived CDR1 and CDR2 are MNHGY and SAAAGT. V lost 0 bases to trimming and J lost 6 bases, with 14 bases between them. The CDR3 DNA reads TGTGCCAGCAGTTACTCGATGCAGGGTCGGGATGGCTACACCTTC. Translation: CASSYSMQGRDGYTF.